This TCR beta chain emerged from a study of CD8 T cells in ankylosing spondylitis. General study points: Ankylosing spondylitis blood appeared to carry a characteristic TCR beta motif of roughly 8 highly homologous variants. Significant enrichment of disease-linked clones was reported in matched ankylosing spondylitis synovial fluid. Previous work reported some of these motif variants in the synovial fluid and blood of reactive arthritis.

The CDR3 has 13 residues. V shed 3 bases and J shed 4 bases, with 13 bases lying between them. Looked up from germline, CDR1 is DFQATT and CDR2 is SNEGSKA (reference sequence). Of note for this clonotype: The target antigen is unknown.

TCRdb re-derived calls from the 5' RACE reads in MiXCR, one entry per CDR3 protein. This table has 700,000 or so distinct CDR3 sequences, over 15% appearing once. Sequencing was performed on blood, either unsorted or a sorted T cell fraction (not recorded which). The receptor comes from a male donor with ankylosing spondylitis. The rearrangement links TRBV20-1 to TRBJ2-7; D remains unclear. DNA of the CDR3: TGCAGTGCTAGGCCGACTGAAACTTACGAGCAGTACTTC. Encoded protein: CSARPTETYEQYF.